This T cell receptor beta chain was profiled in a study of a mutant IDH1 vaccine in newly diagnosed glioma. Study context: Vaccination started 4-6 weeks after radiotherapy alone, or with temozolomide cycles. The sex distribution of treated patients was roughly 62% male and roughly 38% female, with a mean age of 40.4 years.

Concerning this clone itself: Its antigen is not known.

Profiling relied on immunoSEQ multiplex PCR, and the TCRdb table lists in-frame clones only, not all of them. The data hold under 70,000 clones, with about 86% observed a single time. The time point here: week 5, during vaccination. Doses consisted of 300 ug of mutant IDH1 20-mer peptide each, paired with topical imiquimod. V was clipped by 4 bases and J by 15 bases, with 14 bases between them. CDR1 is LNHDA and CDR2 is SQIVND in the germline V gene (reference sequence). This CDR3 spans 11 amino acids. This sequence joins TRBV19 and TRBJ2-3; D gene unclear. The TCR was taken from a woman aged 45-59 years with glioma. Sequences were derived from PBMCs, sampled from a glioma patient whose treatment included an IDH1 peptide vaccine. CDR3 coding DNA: TGTGCCAGTAGTACAGGCGTTGGGTTATATTTT. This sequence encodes CASSTGVGLYF.